This is a list of T cell receptor beta chains from one sample in a study of blood T cells in healthy people across ages. Using its own MiXCR run on the 5' RACE reads, TCRdb lists one record per CDR3 protein. This table holds some 700,000 distinct CDR3 sequences, roughly 20% found once. Sequencing was performed on blood. These receptors all stem from a man aged 65-85 years in good health. Both conserved end residues are part of each CDR3. The order of the fields is V gene, D gene, clone size, J gene, CDR3 protein, CDR3 DNA. The D gene is left open where the match is weak. For some rows the clone size is stated as once, few or many, or as a class when expanded; others skip it.

v_call: TRBV3-1
d_call: TRBD1
clone_size: -
j_call: TRBJ2-2
cdr3_aa: CASSPNRGAGTGELFF
cdr3_nt: TGTGCCAGCAGCCCTAACAGGGGCGCTGGCACCGGGGAGCTGTTTTTT

v_call: TRBV2
d_call: TRBD2
clone_size: few
j_call: TRBJ2-1
cdr3_aa: CATEAGGWSNEQFF
cdr3_nt: TGTGCTACCGAAGCGGGGGGATGGAGCAATGAGCAGTTCTTC

v_call: TRBV20-1
d_call: TRBD1
clone_size: -
j_call: TRBJ1-2
cdr3_aa: CSASWAGGFVGYTF
cdr3_nt: TGCAGTGCTAGTTGGGCAGGGGGCTTTGTTGGCTACACCTTC

v_call: TRBV18
d_call: -
clone_size: -
j_call: TRBJ1-1
cdr3_aa: CASSPTGGGLNTEAFF
cdr3_nt: TGTGCCAGCTCACCAACGGGAGGAGGGCTGAACACTGAAGCTTTCTTT

v_call: TRBV19
d_call: -
clone_size: few
j_call: TRBJ2-2
cdr3_aa: CASSSGWGAKDGELFF
cdr3_nt: TGTGCCAGTAGTTCCGGGTGGGGAGCCAAGGACGGGGAGCTGTTTTTT

v_call: TRBV7-9
d_call: -
clone_size: -
j_call: TRBJ1-1
cdr3_aa: CASSSRDTMNTEAFF
cdr3_nt: TGTGCCAGCAGCTCGAGGGACACAATGAACACTGAAGCTTTCTTT

v_call: TRBV7-9
d_call: TRBD1
clone_size: many
j_call: TRBJ2-5
cdr3_aa: CASSRDSKETQYF
cdr3_nt: TGTGCCAGCAGCCGGGACAGTAAAGAGACCCAGTACTTC

v_call: TRBV10-3
d_call: -
clone_size: few
j_call: TRBJ2-1
cdr3_aa: CAISESSAGHSLEQFF
cdr3_nt: TGTGCCATCAGTGAGTCATCGGCAGGCCATTCCCTAGAGCAGTTCTTC

v_call: TRBV6-5
d_call: -
clone_size: few
j_call: TRBJ2-1
cdr3_aa: CASNQGGLMGNEQFF
cdr3_nt: TGTGCCAGCAACCAAGGGGGACTAATGGGCAATGAGCAGTTCTTC

v_call: TRBV6-1
d_call: TRBD2
clone_size: few
j_call: TRBJ2-3
cdr3_aa: CASRGYQGLARPDTQYF
cdr3_nt: TGTGCCAGCAGGGGTTACCAAGGACTAGCGAGGCCAGATACGCAGTATTTT

v_call: TRBV5-1
d_call: -
clone_size: -
j_call: TRBJ1-4
cdr3_aa: CASSFDSIGEKLFF
cdr3_nt: TGCGCCAGCAGCTTCGACAGTATAGGGGAAAAACTGTTTTTT

v_call: TRBV29-1
d_call: -
clone_size: few
j_call: TRBJ1-3
cdr3_aa: CSAIQNSGNTIYF
cdr3_nt: TGCAGCGCAATACAGAACTCTGGAAACACCATATATTTT

v_call: TRBV7-2
d_call: TRBD1
clone_size: -
j_call: TRBJ1-5
cdr3_aa: CASSPDGTGIKPQHF
cdr3_nt: TGTGCCAGCAGCCCGGACGGGACAGGGATCAAGCCCCAGCATTTT

v_call: TRBV15
d_call: -
clone_size: few
j_call: TRBJ2-7
cdr3_aa: CATSRERDGTYEQYF
cdr3_nt: TGTGCCACCAGCAGAGAGCGGGACGGAACCTACGAGCAGTACTTC

v_call: TRBV25-1
d_call: TRBD1
clone_size: -
j_call: TRBJ2-7
cdr3_aa: CASRDDRGNSYEQYF
cdr3_nt: TGTGCCAGCAGAGATGACAGGGGAAACTCCTACGAGCAGTACTTC

v_call: TRBV5-1
d_call: TRBD1
clone_size: few
j_call: TRBJ2-7
cdr3_aa: CASSHTGAEGYEQYF
cdr3_nt: TGCGCCAGCAGCCACACAGGGGCGGAAGGTTACGAGCAGTACTTC

v_call: TRBV7-2
d_call: -
clone_size: -
j_call: TRBJ2-3
cdr3_aa: CASSSLVRGTDTQYF
cdr3_nt: TGTGCCAGCAGCTCCCTAGTTCGGGGCACAGATACGCAGTATTTT

v_call: TRBV3-1
d_call: -
clone_size: few
j_call: TRBJ1-1
cdr3_aa: CASSHIQGTANTEAFF
cdr3_nt: TGTGCCAGCAGCCATATACAGGGAACGGCGAACACTGAAGCTTTCTTT

v_call: TRBV3-1
d_call: -
clone_size: -
j_call: TRBJ2-3
cdr3_aa: CASSQVRNTDTQYF
cdr3_nt: TGTGCCAGCAGCCAAGTCAGGAACACAGATACGCAGTATTTT

v_call: TRBV20-1
d_call: TRBD2
clone_size: -
j_call: TRBJ2-5
cdr3_aa: CSAILPGLAGAETQYF
cdr3_nt: TGCAGTGCTATTCTCCCGGGACTAGCGGGAGCAGAGACCCAGTACTTC

v_call: TRBV13
d_call: TRBD1
clone_size: -
j_call: TRBJ1-1
cdr3_aa: CASSLRTTGDDTEAFF
cdr3_nt: TGTGCCAGCAGCCTACGAACGACAGGGGATGACACTGAAGCTTTCTTT

v_call: TRBV9
d_call: TRBD1
clone_size: few
j_call: TRBJ2-1
cdr3_aa: CASSVGTGSAYNEQFF
cdr3_nt: TGTGCCAGCAGCGTAGGGACAGGGAGTGCCTACAATGAGCAGTTCTTC

v_call: TRBV20-1
d_call: TRBD2
clone_size: -
j_call: TRBJ2-7
cdr3_aa: CSVGTSGFSYEQYF
cdr3_nt: TGCAGTGTTGGGACTAGCGGGTTCTCCTACGAGCAGTACTTC

v_call: TRBV15
d_call: TRBD2
clone_size: -
j_call: TRBJ2-3
cdr3_aa: CATRRGGTDTQYF
cdr3_nt: TGTGCCACCAGGCGGGGGGGCACAGATACGCAGTATTTT

v_call: TRBV5-1
d_call: TRBD1
clone_size: -
j_call: TRBJ1-2
cdr3_aa: CASSAITGTGEGYTF
cdr3_nt: TGCGCCAGCAGCGCCATTACCGGGACAGGGGAGGGCTACACCTTC